These T cell receptor beta chains were read from a single sample in a study of shared clonotypes between healthy human individuals. This table comes from immunoSEQ multiplex PCR, and its TCRdb copy is limited to in-frame clones, with some not included. The table lists about 2 million clones, about 95% of them singletons. Material for sequencing was naive CD8+ T cells sorted from blood. Source of these receptors: a man between 18 and 29 years old in good health. CDR3s include the opening cysteine and the closing phenylalanine or tryptophan. The D gene is left open where the match is weak. Size is omitted from some rows. Given values are once, few, many or a class for expanded clones.

TRBJ1-6	TRBV28	.	.	CASSLPGTYNSPLHF	TGTGCCAGCAGTTTACCGGGGACCTATAATTCACCCCTCCACTTT
TRBJ1-2	TRBV28	.	.	CASSSPHWVLDGYTF	TGTGCCAGCAGTTCGCCCCATTGGGTCCTGGATGGCTACACCTTC
TRBJ2-7	TRBV27	.	.	CASSLRGDIYEQYF	TGTGCCAGCAGTTTAAGGGGCGACATATACGAGCAGTACTTC
TRBJ2-7	TRBV27	.	.	CASSPSGGESSYEQYF	TGTGCCAGCAGTCCCTCCGGGGGCGAGAGCTCCTACGAGCAGTACTTC
TRBJ2-1	TRBV19	.	.	CASSFDSYNEQFF	TGTGCCAGTTCCTTCGACTCCTACAATGAGCAGTTCTTC
TRBJ2-7	TRBV10-2	TRBD2	.	CASSNGLAGSYEQYF	TGCGCCAGCAGCAACGGACTAGCGGGAAGCTACGAGCAGTACTTC
TRBJ2-7	TRBV5-5	.	.	CASSLAREAYEQYF	TGTGCCAGCAGCTTGGCAAGGGAAGCCTACGAGCAGTACTTC
TRBJ1-1	TRBV11-2	.	.	CASSLARAGTEAFF	TGTGCCAGCAGCTTAGCCAGGGCGGGCACTGAAGCTTTCTTT
TRBJ2-1	TRBV6-1	.	.	CATVYNEQFF	TGTGCCACGGTTTACAATGAGCAGTTCTTC
TRBJ2-3	TRBV7-9	.	.	CASSSTERDPKTGDTQYF	TGTGCCAGCAGCTCCACCGAACGGGACCCCAAAACGGGAGATACGCAGTATTTT
TRBJ2-5	TRBV29-1	TRBD2	.	CSVVASGEETQYF	TGCAGCGTTGTGGCTAGCGGAGAAGAGACCCAGTACTTC
TRBJ2-1	TRBV7-2	.	.	CASSLHSYNEQFF	TGTGCCAGCAGCCTGCACTCCTACAATGAGCAGTTCTTC
TRBJ2-5	TRBV4-2	.	.	CASSREVGGLETQYF	TGTGCCAGCAGCCGGGAGGTGGGGGGGCTGGAGACCCAGTACTTC
TRBJ1-1	TRBV9	TRBD1	once	CASSETTGAGTEAFF	TGTGCCAGCAGCGAAACGACAGGGGCAGGCACTGAAGCTTTCTTT
TRBJ1-3	TRBV9	.	few	CASSVEGTYGNTIYF	TGTGCCAGCAGCGTAGAGGGGACCTATGGAAACACCATATATTTT
TRBJ2-5	TRBV27	.	few	CASSSPAETQYF	TGTGCCAGCAGTTCTCCCGCTGAGACCCAGTACTTC
TRBJ2-3	TRBV5-1	TRBD1	.	CASSLMGQGGTDTQYF	TGCGCCAGCAGCTTGATGGGACAGGGCGGCACAGATACGCAGTATTTT
TRBJ2-1	TRBV4-3	TRBD2	.	CASSQVLAGGYEQFF	TGCGCCAGCAGCCAAGTTTTAGCGGGAGGGTATGAGCAGTTCTTC
TRBJ2-7	TRBV28	.	.	CASSPTTAQSSYEQYF	TGTGCCAGCAGTCCCACGACAGCCCAGAGCTCCTACGAGCAGTACTTC
TRBJ1-1	TRBV10-2	.	.	CASSETSVGSGRAFF	TGCGCCAGCAGTGAAACTTCCGTGGGGTCCGGGCGAGCTTTCTTT
TRBJ1-3	TRBV6-5	.	.	CASSYNQESSGNTIYF	TGTGCCAGCAGTTATAATCAGGAAAGCTCTGGAAACACCATATATTTT
TRBJ1-6	TRBV5-4	.	.	CASGLEFTNSPLHF	TGTGCCAGCGGCTTGGAATTCACTAATTCACCCCTCCACTTT
TRBJ1-3	TRBV5-4	.	.	CASSLVGSGNTIYF	TGTGCCAGCAGCTTGGTGGGGTCTGGAAACACCATATATTTT
TRBJ2-7	TRBV5-1	TRBD2	.	CASSLDGTSGPYEQYF	TGCGCCAGCAGCTTGGACGGGACTAGCGGGCCCTACGAGCAGTACTTC
TRBJ1-2	TRBV4-3	TRBD1	.	CASSRTGHGYTF	TGCGCCAGCAGCCGGACAGGGCATGGCTACACCTTC
TRBJ2-3	TRBV5-1	TRBD2	.	CASSVGLAPNTDTQYF	TGCGCCAGCAGCGTCGGACTAGCGCCCAACACAGATACGCAGTATTTT
TRBJ1-1	TRBV6-5	.	once	CASSPGGNTEAFF	TGTGCCAGCAGCCCGGGGGGGAACACTGAAGCTTTCTTT
TRBJ2-5	TRBV5-1	.	.	CASSLIPRGSLIEETQYF	TGCGCCAGCAGCTTGATCCCGAGAGGTTCTTTGATTGAAGAGACCCAGTACTTC
TRBJ2-7	TRBV5-6	TRBD1	.	CASSFGTGSYEQYF	TGTGCCAGCAGCTTCGGGACAGGTTCGTACGAGCAGTACTTC
TRBJ2-3	TRBV7-2	.	.	CASSLELSTDTQYF	TGTGCCAGCAGCTTAGAACTCAGCACAGATACGCAGTATTTT
TRBJ2-2	TRBV6-6	.	.	CASSYSDSPGELFF	TGTGCCAGCAGTTACTCTGACAGCCCCGGGGAGCTGTTTTTT
TRBJ2-7	TRBV11-2	TRBD1	.	CASSLAGTGGGYEQYF	TGTGCCAGCAGCTTAGCCGGGACAGGGGGCGGCTACGAGCAGTACTTC
TRBJ2-2	TRBV9	TRBD2	.	CASSVRLAGGRSGELFF	TGTGCCAGCAGCGTTCGACTAGCGGGAGGAAGATCCGGGGAGCTGTTTTTT
TRBJ1-1	TRBV9	.	.	CASSQGSTEAFF	TGTGCCAGCAGCCAGGGGTCCACTGAAGCTTTCTTT
TRBJ1-5	TRBV9	TRBD1	once	CASSVDGTVFQPQHF	TGTGCCAGCAGCGTAGACGGGACAGTTTTTCAGCCCCAGCATTTT
TRBJ2-5	TRBV7-8	.	.	CASSPGYGVWWETQYF	TGTGCCAGCAGCCCCGGTTACGGGGTGTGGTGGGAGACCCAGTACTTC
TRBJ1-1	TRBV4-1	.	.	CASTQDTEAFF	TGCGCCAGCACCCAGGACACTGAAGCTTTCTTT
TRBJ2-7	TRBV6-1	.	.	CASSEEGSYEQYF	TGTGCCAGCAGTGAGGAGGGATCCTACGAGCAGTACTTC
TRBJ2-1	TRBV5-6	.	once	CASSFGTDSYEQFF	TGTGCCAGCAGCTTCGGGACGGATTCTTATGAGCAGTTCTTC
TRBJ1-5	TRBV19	.	.	CASGGVYSNQPQHF	TGTGCCAGTGGCGGTGTATATAGCAATCAGCCCCAGCATTTT
TRBJ1-4	TRBV5-4	TRBD1	once	CASSPETGNEKLFF	TGTGCCAGCAGCCCCGAGACAGGGAATGAAAAACTGTTTTTT
TRBJ2-4	TRBV2	TRBD2	.	CASSGVVGEGNIQYF	TGTGCCAGCAGTGGAGTAGTGGGGGAGGGAAACATTCAGTACTTC
TRBJ2-5	TRBV10-3	.	.	CAISESTLETQYF	TGTGCCATCAGTGAGTCGACCTTGGAGACCCAGTACTTC
TRBJ2-2	TRBV2	TRBD2	.	CASSETSGADNTGELFF	TGTGCCAGCAGCGAGACTAGCGGGGCCGACAACACCGGGGAGCTGTTTTTT
TRBJ2-1	TRBV27	TRBD2	.	CASSSIAGVYNEQFF	TGTGCCAGCAGCTCCATAGCGGGGGTATACAATGAGCAGTTCTTC
TRBJ2-1	TRBV4-3	.	.	CASSQVIPPIEQFF	TGCGCCAGCAGCCAAGTGATTCCTCCAATTGAGCAGTTCTTC
TRBJ2-2	TRBV6-5	.	once	CASSLVSLTGELFF	TGTGCCAGCAGTTTGGTCAGTTTGACCGGGGAGCTGTTTTTT
TRBJ2-6	TRBV13	TRBD1	.	CASSPTLGGLVGGANVLTF	TGTGCCAGCAGCCCGACACTAGGGGGCCTAGTAGGTGGGGCCAACGTCCTGACTTTC
TRBJ1-6	TRBV4-1	.	.	CASSQTQESPLHF	TGCGCCAGCAGCCAAACACAGGAGTCACCCCTCCACTTT
TRBJ2-2	TRBV27	TRBD2	.	CASRLAGSGELFF	TGTGCCAGCCGACTAGCGGGGTCCGGGGAGCTGTTTTTT